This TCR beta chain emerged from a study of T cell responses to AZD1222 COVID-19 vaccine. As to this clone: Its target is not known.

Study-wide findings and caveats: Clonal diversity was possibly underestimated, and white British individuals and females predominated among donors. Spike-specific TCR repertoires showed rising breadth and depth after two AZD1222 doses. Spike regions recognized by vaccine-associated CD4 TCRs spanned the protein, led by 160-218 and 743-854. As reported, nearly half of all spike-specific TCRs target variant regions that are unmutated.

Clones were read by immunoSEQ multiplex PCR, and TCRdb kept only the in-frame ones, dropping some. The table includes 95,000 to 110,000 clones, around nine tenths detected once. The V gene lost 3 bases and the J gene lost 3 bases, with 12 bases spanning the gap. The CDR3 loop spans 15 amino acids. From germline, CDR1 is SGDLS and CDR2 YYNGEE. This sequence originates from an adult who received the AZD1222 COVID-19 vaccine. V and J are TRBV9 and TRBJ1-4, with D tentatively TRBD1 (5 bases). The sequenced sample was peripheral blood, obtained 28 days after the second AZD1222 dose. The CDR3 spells CASSGLGGSNEKLFF. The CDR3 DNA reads TGTGCCAGCAGCGGACTCGGGGGTTCTAATGAAAAACTGTTTTTT.